Described below is a single T cell receptor beta chain sequence and its context. Its matching antigen is unknown. Germline V gene sequence: CDR1 WNHNN, CDR2 SYGVQD (reference sequence). Trimming left V 6 bases short and J 4 bases short, with 10 bases between. This CDR3 region has 13 residues. These data come from a study of cytomegalovirus exposure and HLA in healthy donors. Overall study results and limits: The CMV antigen specificity of a few CMV-associated chains was confirmed through in vitro analysis. Roughly 170 TCR beta chains were listed as cytomegalovirus-associated. Subsequent analysis revealed that first-cohort TCR clusters tended to co-occur in the 130 or so validation repertoires. Rarity held for most TCR sequences, but there were some public TCRs that occurred in many donors.

The data were produced by immunoSEQ multiplex PCR, yet TCRdb's version contains in-frame clones alone and is incomplete. Counted here are 200,000 to 250,000 clones, under 95% occurring once; the ten biggest clones make up 1.1%. The chain employs TRBV10-1 and TRBJ1-5; tentatively, D is TRBD1 (6 bases). The TCR originated in a woman in her late teens or twenties in good health and CMV-seronegative. Sequenced material: PBMCs. The CDR3 nucleotides are TGCGCCAGCAGCTCAGGGGTGAATCAGCCCCAGCATTTT. Its translation: CASSSGVNQPQHF.